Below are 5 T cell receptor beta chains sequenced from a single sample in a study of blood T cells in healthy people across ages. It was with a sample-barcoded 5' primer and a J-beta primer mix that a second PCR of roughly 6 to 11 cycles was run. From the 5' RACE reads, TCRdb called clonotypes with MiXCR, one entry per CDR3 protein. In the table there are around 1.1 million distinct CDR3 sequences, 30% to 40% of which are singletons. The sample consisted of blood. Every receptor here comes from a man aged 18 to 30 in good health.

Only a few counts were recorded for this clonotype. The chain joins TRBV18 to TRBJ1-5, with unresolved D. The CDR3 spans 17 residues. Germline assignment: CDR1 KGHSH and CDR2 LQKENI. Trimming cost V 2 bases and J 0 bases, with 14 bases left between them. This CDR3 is CASSPRQLGYSNQPQHF. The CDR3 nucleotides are TGTGCCAGCTCACCAAGGCAGTTGGGGTATAGCAATCAGCCCCAGCATTTT.

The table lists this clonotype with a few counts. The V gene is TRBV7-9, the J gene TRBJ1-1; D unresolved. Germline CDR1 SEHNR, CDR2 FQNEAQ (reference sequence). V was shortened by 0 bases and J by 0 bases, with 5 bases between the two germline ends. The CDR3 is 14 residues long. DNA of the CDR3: TGTGCCAGCAGCTTAGCGGAGTTGAACACTGAAGCTTTCTTT. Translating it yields CASSLAELNTEAFF. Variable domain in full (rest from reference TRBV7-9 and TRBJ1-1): DTGVSQNPRHKITKRGQNVTFRCDPISEHNRLYWYRQTLGQGPEFLTYFQNEAQLEKSRLLSDRFSAERPKGSFSTLEIQRTEQGDSAMYLCASSLAELNTEAFFGQGTRLTVV.

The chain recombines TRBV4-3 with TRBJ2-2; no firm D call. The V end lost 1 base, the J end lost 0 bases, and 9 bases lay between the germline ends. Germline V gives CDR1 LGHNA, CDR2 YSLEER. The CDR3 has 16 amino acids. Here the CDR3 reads CASSQVIATNTGELFF. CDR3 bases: TGCGCCAGCAGCCAAGTTATCGCTACGAACACCGGGGAGCTGTTTTTT.

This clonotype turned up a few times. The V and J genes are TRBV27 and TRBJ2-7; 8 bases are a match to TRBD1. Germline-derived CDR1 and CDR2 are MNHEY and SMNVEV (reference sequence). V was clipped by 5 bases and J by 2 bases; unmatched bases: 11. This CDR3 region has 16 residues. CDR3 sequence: CASSPIPEQGAYEQYF. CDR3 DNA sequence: TGTGCCAGCAGTCCAATTCCCGAACAGGGGGCCTACGAGCAGTACTTC.

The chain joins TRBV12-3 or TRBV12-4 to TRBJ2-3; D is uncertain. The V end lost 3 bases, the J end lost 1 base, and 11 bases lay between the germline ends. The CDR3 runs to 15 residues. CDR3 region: CASSLLRYGTDTQYF. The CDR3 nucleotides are TGTGCCAGCAGTTTGCTGCGGTACGGCACAGATACGCAGTATTTT.